A selection of T cell receptor beta chains follows, all from one sample in a study of blood T cell repertoires in COVID-19. Profiling relied on immunoSEQ multiplex PCR, and the TCRdb table lists in-frame clones only, not all of them. Of around 360,000 clones listed, 80% to 90% are singletons. The sample consisted of PBMCs or T cells enriched from blood (not recorded which). The receptors were gathered from a man aged 40-49 years in a cohort exposed to, infected with or recovered from COVID-19 (not recorded which). The CDR3 runs from the conserved cysteine through the conserved F or W. Each record gives: V gene, clone size, J gene, D gene, CDR3 DNA, CDR3 protein. D genes are given only for firm matches. Size is omitted from some rows. Given values are once, few, many or a class for expanded clones.

v_call: TRBV19
clone_size: -
j_call: TRBJ1-1
d_call: TRBD1
cdr3_nt: TGTGCCAGTAGGGCGCTTACGGGACAGGGGTACACTGAAGCTTTCTTT
cdr3_aa: CASRALTGQGYTEAFF

v_call: TRBV30
clone_size: -
j_call: TRBJ1-6
d_call: -
cdr3_nt: TGTGCCTGGAGGACAGATCCCGGCTATAATTCACCCCTCCACTTT
cdr3_aa: CAWRTDPGYNSPLHF

v_call: TRBV29-1
clone_size: -
j_call: TRBJ1-2
d_call: TRBD1
cdr3_nt: TGCAGCGTTGACAGGGGGCAAGGCTACACCTTC
cdr3_aa: CSVDRGQGYTF

v_call: TRBV6-5
clone_size: -
j_call: TRBJ1-1
d_call: -
cdr3_nt: TGTGCCAGCAGATATTGGAACACTGAAGCTTTCTTT
cdr3_aa: CASRYWNTEAFF

v_call: TRBV28
clone_size: once
j_call: TRBJ2-1
d_call: -
cdr3_nt: TGTGCCAGCAGTCCCCGGCCCGGGGGAAAGTTCTTC
cdr3_aa: CASSPRPGGKFF

v_call: TRBV27
clone_size: -
j_call: TRBJ1-5
d_call: TRBD1
cdr3_nt: TGTGCCAGCAGAGCTTTCGACAGGGGCGACAATCAGCCCCAGCATTTT
cdr3_aa: CASRAFDRGDNQPQHF

v_call: TRBV25-1
clone_size: -
j_call: TRBJ2-7
d_call: -
cdr3_nt: TGTGCCAGTACAAACCCACAGGACTACGAGCAGTACTTC
cdr3_aa: CASTNPQDYEQYF

v_call: TRBV2
clone_size: -
j_call: TRBJ1-3
d_call: TRBD1
cdr3_nt: TGTGCCAGCAGTGGGACAGGCCGGTCTGGAAACACCATATATTTT
cdr3_aa: CASSGTGRSGNTIYF

v_call: TRBV30
clone_size: -
j_call: TRBJ1-2
d_call: -
cdr3_nt: TGTGCCTGCCCAACCAGGGGTCCGGCTAACTATGGCTACACCTTC
cdr3_aa: CACPTRGPANYGYTF

v_call: TRBV7-8
clone_size: -
j_call: TRBJ1-5
d_call: -
cdr3_nt: TGTGCCAGCAGCTTAGGACAGAATAGCAATCAGCCCCAGCATTTT
cdr3_aa: CASSLGQNSNQPQHF

v_call: TRBV2
clone_size: once
j_call: TRBJ2-3
d_call: -
cdr3_nt: TGTGCCAGCACTGCCGAGGTCACAGATACGCAGTATTTT
cdr3_aa: CASTAEVTDTQYF

v_call: TRBV7-8
clone_size: -
j_call: TRBJ2-5
d_call: -
cdr3_nt: TGTGCCAGCAGCTTTGAGTTACAAGAGACCCAGTACTTC
cdr3_aa: CASSFELQETQYF

v_call: TRBV6-5
clone_size: few
j_call: TRBJ2-1
d_call: TRBD1
cdr3_nt: TGTGCCAGCAGAACGGGACAGGGGGCAAGCATACAGTTCTTC
cdr3_aa: CASRTGQGASIQFF

v_call: TRBV10-3
clone_size: once
j_call: TRBJ2-2
d_call: -
cdr3_nt: TGTGCCATCGGCGGATCCGCGAACACCGGGGAGCTGTTTTTT
cdr3_aa: CAIGGSANTGELFF